Presented here are 21 T cell receptor beta chains from one specimen sequenced in a study of shared clonotypes between healthy human individuals. Here immunoSEQ multiplex PCR was the method, and the copy in TCRdb shows in-frame clones only, minus some. The sample consists of 2,500,000 or so clones, roughly 93% of them appearing once. Sequencing was performed on naive CD4+ T cells from PBMCs. The subset here: CD45RA+ positively selected. All receptors come from a man younger than 35 in good health. Some clones in this sample may be carry-over from other donors' samples.

V is TRBV29-1 and J is TRBJ2-5, with a possible D match to TRBD2 (6 bases). This CDR3 has 13 amino acids. Germline V gene sequence: CDR1 SQVTM, CDR2 ANQGSEA. Between the trimmed V and J ends, which lost 6 bases and 5 bases, there was a span of 16 bases. CDR3: CSVPLGGAETQYF. As DNA, the CDR3 is TGCAGCGTCCCCTTGGGGGGTGCGGAGACCCAGTACTTC.

This sequence joins TRBV29-1 and TRBJ2-7; D uncertain. V was pared by 0 bases and J by 0 bases, with 12 bases between. The germline V gene has CDR1 SQVTM and CDR2 ANQGSEA. The CDR3 is made up of 15 amino acids. The CDR3 DNA reads as TGCAGCGTTGAAGATCCCGTGGTGGGCTCCTACGAGCAGTACTTC. As protein: CSVEDPVVGSYEQYF.

This chain connects TRBV7-3 to TRBJ2-6, with D tentatively TRBD1 (6 bases). The CDR3 spans 18 residues. The V and J ends lost 5 bases and 0 bases respectively, with 17 bases between them. The germline V gene encodes CDR1 SGHTA and CDR2 FQGTGA. The CDR3: CASSPTRGGSSGANVLTF. The CDR3 coding sequence is TGTGCCAGCAGCCCCACCCGAGGGGGATCCTCTGGGGCCAACGTCCTGACTTTC.

This sequence joins TRBV28 and TRBJ1-1, with no clear D. The CDR3 is 14 amino acids. CDR1 and CDR2 from the germline V gene are MDHEN and SYDVKM. Trimming removed 2 bases from V and 3 bases from J, with 10 bases in between. In DNA, the CDR3 is TGTGCCAGCAGTTTAGGGTCAAAGTACACTGAAGCTTTCTTT. Translation: CASSLGSKYTEAFF.

The chain combines TRBV5-1 with TRBJ2-4, with D unresolved. The CDR3 loop spans 16 amino acids. Germline CDR1 is SGHRS and CDR2 is YFSETQ. The germline V and J ends were trimmed by 0 bases and 0 bases, with 10 bases remaining between them. The DNA of the CDR3 is TGCGCCAGCAGCTTGGGTGTCGGGCTAGCCAAAAACATTCAGTACTTC. It specifies CASSLGVGLAKNIQYF. Based on the CDR3 plus reference TRBV5-1 and TRBJ2-4, the full variable domain is KAGVTQTPRYLIKTRGQQVTLSCSPISGHRSVSWYQQTPGQGLQFLFEYFSETQRNKGNFPGRFSGRQFSNSRSEMNVSTLELGDSALYLCASSLGVGLAKNIQYFGAGTRLSVL.

This clone occurred once. The genes are TRBV19 and TRBJ2-2; no clear D. Per the germline V gene, CDR1 is LNHDA and CDR2 is SQIVND (reference sequence). The length of the CDR3 is 18 residues. The V and J ends lost 6 bases and 0 bases respectively, with 20 bases between them. The CDR3 loop is CASSVKRNQPANTGELFF. CDR3 nucleotide sequence: TGTGCCAGTAGCGTAAAAAGAAATCAGCCCGCGAACACCGGGGAGCTGTTTTTT. Combining the CDR3 with reference TRBV19 and TRBJ2-2 gives the whole variable domain DGGITQSPKYLFRKEGQNVTLSCEQNLNHDAMYWYRQDPGQGLRLIYYSQIVNDFQKGDIAEGYSVSREKKESFPLTVTSAQKNPTAFYLCASSVKRNQPANTGELFFGEGSRLTVL.

This chain links TRBV7-3 with TRBJ2-1; the D is unclear. This CDR3 spans 13 amino acids. Trimming removed 5 bases from V and 0 bases from J, with 5 bases in between. CDR1 is SGHTA and CDR2 is FQGTGA in the germline V gene. CDR3 DNA sequence: TGTGCCAGCAGCCCCCGCTCCTACAATGAGCAGTTCTTC. It codes for CASSPRSYNEQFF.

The J gene is TRBJ1-2, the V gene TRBV7-9; D gene ambiguous. The germline V and J ends were trimmed by 1 base and 0 bases, with 9 bases remaining between them. Germline V gene sequence: CDR1 SEHNR, CDR2 FQNEAQ (reference sequence). This CDR3 has 15 amino acids. CDR3 sequence reads: CASSLGSSANYGYTF. CDR3 DNA sequence: TGTGCCAGCAGCTTAGGGTCATCAGCTAACTATGGCTACACCTTC.

CDR3: CASSDVDPGVSREQFF. In nucleotides, the CDR3 is TGTGCCAGCAGTGATGTGGATCCCGGTGTATCCCGTGAGCAGTTCTTC. This sequence joins TRBV25-1 and TRBJ2-1; D unresolved. V was cut by 3 bases and J by 9 bases, with 21 bases left in between. Germline V gives CDR1 MGHDK, CDR2 SYGVNS. The CDR3 loop spans 16 amino acids.

The chain joins TRBV7-9 to TRBJ2-7; TRBD1 matches 8 bases. CDR1 SEHNR and CDR2 FQNEAQ come from the germline V gene (reference sequence). This CDR3 contains 16 residues. Trimming cost V 4 bases and J 4 bases; bases outside gene matches: 12. This chain's CDR3 is CASSYRSGTGGYEQYF. CDR3 coding DNA: TGTGCCAGCAGCTACCGATCCGGGACAGGTGGATACGAGCAGTACTTC.

This chain uses TRBV7-6 with TRBJ2-5; the D is unclear. The CDR3 is 10 residues long. Germline assignment: CDR1 SGHVS and CDR2 FNYEAQ. The V and J ends lost 8 bases and 5 bases respectively, with 6 bases between them. CDR3 in amino acids: CASVGETQYF. The CDR3, as DNA: TGTGCCAGCGTTGGGGAGACCCAGTACTTC.

The count of this clone is one. The chain combines TRBV5-4 with TRBJ2-2, with 9 bases fitting TRBD1. V trimming: 4 bases; J trimming: 6 bases; junction bases outside the gene matches: 13. Per the germline V gene, CDR1 is SGHNT and CDR2 is YYREEE (reference sequence). The CDR3 is 17 residues long. The CDR3 is CASSQPGQGSTPGELFF. Here the CDR3 DNA reads TGTGCCAGCAGCCAACCCGGACAGGGGAGCACACCCGGGGAGCTGTTTTTT.

On this clone itself: Other DNA sequences in the same sample also yield this CDR3. The chain combines TRBV28 with TRBJ1-2; D gene uncertain. The germline V gene has CDR1 MDHEN and CDR2 SYDVKM. CDR3 size: 12 residues. The V gene lost 5 bases and the J gene lost 2 bases, with 6 bases spanning the gap. In DNA form, the CDR3 reads TGTGCCAGCAGTGACATAAACTATGGCTACACCTTC. It translates to CASSDINYGYTF.

As regards this clone: Other DNA sequences in the same sample also yield this CDR3. V is TRBV9 and J is TRBJ2-7; 7 nucleotides agree with TRBD1. Germline loops: CDR1 SGDLS, CDR2 YYNGEE. V shed 2 bases, J shed 1 base, and the junction held 3 bases outside the gene matches. The CDR3 extends over 14 amino acids. This chain's CDR3 is CASSVTGQSYEQYF. CDR3 DNA sequence: TGTGCCAGCAGCGTGACGGGACAGTCCTACGAGCAGTACTTC.

The rearrangement joins TRBV5-1 to TRBJ2-5; the D call may be TRBD1 or TRBD2 (5 bases each). This CDR3 comprises 17 residues. Trimming shortened V by 3 bases and J by 1 base, and 19 bases separated the two germline ends. CDR1 is SGHRS and CDR2 is YFSETQ in the germline V gene. CDR3 protein: CASSSGASSLSQETQYF. CDR3 nucleotides: TGCGCCAGCAGCTCTGGGGCTAGCTCTCTCTCCCAAGAGACCCAGTACTTC.

This clone was picked up one time. V and J are TRBV4-2 and TRBJ1-2; D possibly corresponds to TRBD1 (5 bases). The V end lost 0 bases, the J end lost 2 bases, and 13 bases lay between the germline ends. Germline CDR1 LGHNA, CDR2 YNFKEQ. There are 16 residues in the CDR3. Here the CDR3 reads CASSQDYGGGNYGYTF. The CDR3 region has the DNA TGTGCCAGCAGCCAAGATTATGGGGGAGGCAACTATGGCTACACCTTC.

The chain is built from TRBV19 and TRBJ1-5; D is unresolved. With 4 bases removed from V and 0 bases from J, the gap between germline ends came to 16 bases. This CDR3 is 17 amino acids long. The germline V gene encodes CDR1 LNHDA and CDR2 SQIVND (reference sequence). CDR3 amino acids: CASSTNGQSYSNQPQHF. Here the CDR3 DNA reads TGTGCCAGTAGTACAAACGGGCAGAGCTATAGCAATCAGCCCCAGCATTTT.

The CDR3 region is CASSQDRRLNTGELFF. In nucleotides, the CDR3 is TGTGCCAGCAGCCAAGATCGCAGGTTAAACACCGGGGAGCTGTTTTTT. V is TRBV14 and J is TRBJ2-2, with D unresolved. From germline, CDR1 is SGHDN and CDR2 FVKESK. The CDR3 runs 16 residues. Trimming left V 0 bases short and J 2 bases short, with 10 bases between.

The rearrangement links TRBV5-1 to TRBJ2-3, with 10 positions matching TRBD2. The V gene's germline CDR1 is SGHRS and CDR2 YFSETQ. With V trimmed by 8 bases and J by 1 base, 16 bases remained unmatched. The CDR3 extends over 18 amino acids. CDR3 residues: CASTRGSSSGSRTDTQYF. DNA for the CDR3: TGCGCCAGTACTAGGGGTTCGTCTAGCGGGAGTCGCACAGATACGCAGTATTTT.

The gene calls are TRBV7-9 and TRBJ2-2; no firm D call. Germline CDR1 SEHNR, CDR2 FQNEAQ (reference sequence). The CDR3 contains 15 residues. The V end was cut by 1 base, the J end by 0 bases, with 6 bases between. Written as DNA, the CDR3 is TGTGCCAGCAGCTTAGGGTATCCGAACACCGGGGAGCTGTTTTTT. Translation gives CASSLGYPNTGELFF.

V usage is TRBV7-9 and J usage is TRBJ1-1; D remains ambiguous. Germline-derived CDR1 and CDR2 are SEHNR and FQNEAQ (reference sequence). The CDR3 consists of 15 residues. V dropped 5 bases and J dropped 0 bases, with 13 bases sitting between them. The CDR3 sequence is CASSLIDAVNTEAFF. The CDR3 DNA sequence: TGTGCCAGCAGCCTAATCGATGCAGTGAACACTGAAGCTTTCTTT. Full variable domain (rest looked up from reference TRBV7-9 and TRBJ1-1): DTGVSQNPRHKITKRGQNVTFRCDPISEHNRLYWYRQTLGQGPEFLTYFQNEAQLEKSRLLSDRFSAERPKGSFSTLEIQRTEQGDSAMYLCASSLIDAVNTEAFFGQGTRLTVV.